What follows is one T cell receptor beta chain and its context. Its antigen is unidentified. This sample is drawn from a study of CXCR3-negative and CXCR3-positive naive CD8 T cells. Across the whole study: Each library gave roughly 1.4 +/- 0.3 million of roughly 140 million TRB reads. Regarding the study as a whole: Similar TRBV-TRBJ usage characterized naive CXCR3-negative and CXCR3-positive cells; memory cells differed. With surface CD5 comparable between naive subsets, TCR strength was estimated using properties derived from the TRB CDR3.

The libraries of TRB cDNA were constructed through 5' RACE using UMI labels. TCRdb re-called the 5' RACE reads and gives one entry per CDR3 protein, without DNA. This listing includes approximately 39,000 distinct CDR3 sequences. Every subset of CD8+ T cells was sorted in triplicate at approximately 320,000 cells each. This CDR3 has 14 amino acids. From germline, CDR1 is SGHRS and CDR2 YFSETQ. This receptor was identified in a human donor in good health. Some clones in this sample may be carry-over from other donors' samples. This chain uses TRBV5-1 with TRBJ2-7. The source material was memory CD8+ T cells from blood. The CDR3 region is CASSLGDMRYEQYF.